This T cell receptor (beta chain) was obtained from a study of post-analysis software for immune sequencing data. Study-level findings and limits: Roughly 5 TRBV segments (TRBV5-6, TRBV5-1 and TRBV20-1 among them) occurred more frequently in patients than in controls.

As for this clonotype: What it recognizes is unknown.

Germline CDR1 SEHNR, CDR2 FQNEAQ (reference sequence). J gave up 6 bases and V 4 bases, and 15 bases lay outside the gene matches. This CDR3 contains 16 residues. Tagging with unique molecular identifiers was a feature of the TCR beta cDNA libraries. The source material, 1 to 10 million T cells, gave rise to 400,000 to 550,000 cDNA molecules. From the PCR reads, TCRdb called clonotypes with MiXCR, one entry per CDR3 protein. The data contain roughly 620,000 distinct CDR3 sequences, around 40% of them seen just once; the ten biggest clones take up 1.5% to 2%. This receptor was taken from a girl aged 10-17 years with multiple sclerosis. The gene calls are TRBV7-9 and TRBJ2-7; 7 nucleotides line up with TRBD2. The sample was blood. The CDR3 reads CASSYTSVRRMREQYF. The CDR3 DNA sequence: TGTGCCAGCAGCTACACTAGCGTCAGACGGATGCGCGAGCAGTACTTC.